A single sample is the source of the 9 T cell receptor beta chains below, sequenced in a study of T cells in Graves' hyperthyroidism and ophthalmopathy. RNA transcripts provided the source from which TCR beta CDR3 regions were amplified. The study used the HTBI primer set for a first-round RT-PCR of the TCR CDR3. TCRdb reprocessed the multiplex PCR reads with MiXCR, giving one entry per CDR3 protein. The sample contains 560,000 or so distinct CDR3 sequences, 15% to 20% of which appear only once. What was sequenced was blood. Every receptor here comes from a man aged 35 to 55 with Graves' ophthalmopathy.

This clonotype has at least ten counts. The V call is TRBV11-2, the J call TRBJ2-3; 8 bases map to TRBD1. Trimming at V came to 0 bases and at J to 8 bases, leaving 7 bases not matched to a gene. This CDR3 has 15 residues. In germline, CDR1 is SGHAT, CDR2 FQNNGV. The CDR3 nucleotides read TGTGCCAGCAGCTTAGATCCCAGAGGACAGGGTACGCAGTATTTT. Its protein product is CASSLDPRGQGTQYF. Combining the CDR3 with reference TRBV11-2 and TRBJ2-3 gives the whole variable domain EAGVAQSPRYKIIEKRQSVAFWCNPISGHATLYWYQQILGQGPKLLIQFQNNGVVDDSQLPKDRFSAERLKGVDSTLKIQPAKLEDSAVYLCASSLDPRGQGTQYFGPGTRLTVL.

The chain joins TRBV2 to TRBJ2-5; possibly TRBD2 for D (6 bases). Germline lookup yields CDR1 SNHLY and CDR2 FYNNEI. This CDR3 comprises 14 residues. V lost 1 base and J lost 5, with 11 bases in between. In nucleotides, the CDR3 is TGTGCCAGCAGTGAAGGCCAACTAGCCGAGACCCAGTACTTC. Translating it yields CASSEGQLAETQYF.

The sample holds a few counts of this clonotype. The J gene is TRBJ1-1, the V gene TRBV19, with D maybe TRBD1 (5 bases). The CDR3 is 15 residues long. Germline-derived CDR1 and CDR2 are LNHDA and SQIVND (reference sequence). Trimming removed 7 bases from V and 1 base from J, with 16 bases in between. The CDR3 sequence is CASIYRRGSNTEAFF. The CDR3 coding sequence is TGTGCCAGTATATACCGTCGGGGCTCGAACACTGAAGCTTTCTTT.

This clonotype was detected ten times or more. The chain uses TRBV6-5 and TRBJ2-7; TRBD1 matches at 7 bases. The CDR3 sequence is 15 residues long. V lost 2 bases to trimming and J lost 0 bases; unmatched junction nucleotides: 4. The germline gives CDR1 MNHEY, CDR2 SVGAGI. CDR3 region: CASSYDRASSYEQYF. The CDR3 DNA reads TGTGCCAGCAGTTACGACAGGGCCAGCTCCTACGAGCAGTACTTC.

This clonotype was detected many times. The gene calls are TRBV6-5 and TRBJ2-3; D is undetermined. V was shortened by 2 bases and J by 2 bases, with 8 bases between the two germline ends. The germline V gene encodes CDR1 MNHEY and CDR2 SVGAGI. The CDR3 covers 14 residues. The CDR3 sequence: CASSYPHNTDTQYF. The CDR3 DNA sequence: TGTGCCAGCAGTTACCCCCACAACACAGATACGCAGTATTTT.

This chain links TRBV5-1 with TRBJ2-7; D ambiguous. Germline lookup yields CDR1 SGHRS and CDR2 YFSETQ. The CDR3 runs 14 residues. Trimming removed 10 bases at V and 2 bases at J, with 19 bases between. Written as DNA, the CDR3 is TGCGCCGGCTCCCCGTCCGGGTCCACCTACGAGCAGTACTTC. Its protein is CAGSPSGSTYEQYF.

Notes on this clonotype: This clone may be a read error of a much larger clone one base away. The chain is built from TRBV6-2 or TRBV6-3 and TRBJ2-1, with 9 bases lining up with TRBD2. Looked up from germline, CDR1 is MNHEY and CDR2 is SVGEGT. The CDR3 is 16 residues long. DNA of the CDR3: TGTGCCAGCGGTTACTCTGGCGGGAGGGCTGGGAATGAGCAGTTCTTC. Its protein is CASGYSGGRAGNEQFF.

At least ten counts were recorded for this clonotype. J is TRBJ1-4 and V is TRBV7-8; 7 bases are shared with TRBD1. This CDR3 contains 13 residues. V lost 6 bases, J lost 7 bases, and 5 bases stayed unmatched. The V gene's germline CDR1 is SGHVS and CDR2 FQNEAQ. The chain's CDR3 is CASSQGEVEKLFF. CDR3 DNA sequence: TGTGCCAGCAGTCAGGGGGAGGTTGAAAAACTGTTTTTT.

This clonotype was seen a few times. The V call is TRBV2, the J call TRBJ1-5; D not certain. V was trimmed by 3 bases and J by 6 bases, leaving 15 bases between them. Germline assignment: CDR1 SNHLY and CDR2 FYNNEI. The CDR3 spans 15 residues. Written as DNA, the CDR3 is TGTGCCAGCAGTGATTCGCTCAGCCTGGTTCAGCCCCAGCATTTT. Translation: CASSDSLSLVQPQHF.